The clone carrying this TCR beta chain was detected only a few times. Its antigen is unknown. This record belongs to a study of CD8 T cells in ankylosing spondylitis. Overall study findings and caveats: Clones linked to the disease showed a CD8+ phenotype. They occurred at relatively low frequencies in peripheral blood. In synovial fluid and blood from reactive arthritis, some motif variants were previously reported. Fewer than ten highly homologous variants made up a TCR beta motif that seemed to typify ankylosing spondylitis blood.

The TCR beta libraries were generated through quantitative 5'-RACE incorporating molecular barcodes. Via MiXCR, TCRdb re-called the 5' RACE reads, giving one row per CDR3 protein. This table holds approximately 440,000 distinct CDR3 sequences, under 20% found once. Source material: blood, either unsorted or a sorted T cell fraction (not recorded which). The receptor's source is a male donor with ankylosing spondylitis.

The CDR3 protein is CASSPPTGNEQFF. CDR3 coding DNA: TGTGCCAGCTCACCACCGACGGGGAATGAGCAGTTCTTC. J is TRBJ2-1 and V is TRBV18; possible D gene TRBD2, 5 bases. Germline values: CDR1 KGHSH, CDR2 LQKENI. This CDR3 is built from 13 residues. Trimming took 0 bases from V and 7 from J, leaving 7 bases between them.